This T cell receptor beta chain derives from a study of blood T cell repertoires in COVID-19. Whole-study context: Sources were T cells, B-cell-depleted T cells, or PBMCs; the material itself was cDNA or gDNA.

TCRdb's table, derived via immunoSEQ multiplex PCR, lists solely in-frame clones and lacks some. The sample includes approximately 280,000 clones, around 90% of them seen just once. The sample taken for sequencing was PBMCs or T cells enriched from blood (not recorded which). The sequence was collected from a woman under 30 with acute COVID-19.

The DNA of the CDR3 is TGTGCCAGCAGTGAAATGGGAAGACAGGGACTAGCTCCCCTCCACTTT. Translation gives CASSEMGRQGLAPLHF. The chain carries TRBV6-1 and TRBJ1-6; 7 bases line up with TRBD1. Germline V gene lookup returns CDR1 MNHNS and CDR2 SASEGT. The CDR3 covers 16 residues. V lost 2 bases and J lost 13; bases outside the gene matches: 14.